These 9 T cell receptor beta chains were all obtained from the same sample, sequenced in a study of shared clonotypes between healthy human individuals. Clones were read by immunoSEQ multiplex PCR, and TCRdb kept only the in-frame ones, dropping some. The table records 180,000 or so clones, 90% to 95% of them present only once. Input material: naive CD4+ T cells sorted from blood. As for subset: CD45RA+ positively selected. These receptors all come from a woman in her thirties in good health.

This chain connects TRBV30 to TRBJ1-1; no clear D gene. This CDR3 region has 14 residues. Germline CDR1 and CDR2: GTSNPN and SVGIG (reference sequence). The V end was cut by 2 bases, the J end by 1 base, with 11 bases between. DNA of the CDR3: TGTGCCTGGAGTATCCACAGACCGAACACTGAAGCTTTCTTT. It encodes CAWSIHRPNTEAFF. The whole variable domain, filled in from reference TRBV30 and TRBJ1-1, reads SQTIHQWPATLVQPVGSPLSLECTVEGTSNPNLYWYRQAAGRGLQLLFYSVGIGQISSEVPQNLSASRPQDRQFILSSKKLLLSDSGFYLCAWSIHRPNTEAFFGQGTRLTVV.

The V gene is TRBV5-8, the J gene TRBJ1-5; a possible D gene is TRBD1 (5 bases). Looked up from germline, CDR1 is SGHTS and CDR2 is YDEGEE. This CDR3 has 16 amino acids. Trimming left V 3 bases short and J 3 bases short, with 16 bases between. The CDR3 here is CASSSAGDRINQPQHF. The CDR3 DNA reads as TGTGCCAGCAGCTCAGCCGGGGACCGAATCAATCAGCCCCAGCATTTT.

This chain connects TRBV11-2 to TRBJ1-3; TRBD1 might be the D (5 bases). Germline loops: CDR1 SGHAT, CDR2 FQNNGV. V was trimmed by 5 bases and J by 2 bases, leaving 10 bases between them. The CDR3 has 14 amino acids. The CDR3 loop reads CASSPQVAGNTIYF. The CDR3 DNA sequence: TGTGCCAGCAGCCCACAGGTGGCTGGAAACACCATATATTTT.

This clone has only one observation. The chain has TRBV28 and TRBJ1-2; TRBD1 is a possible D gene (5 bases). Germline assignment: CDR1 MDHEN and CDR2 SYDVKM. The V and J ends lost 3 bases and 11 bases respectively, with 13 bases between them. This CDR3 comprises 12 residues. CDR3 amino acids: CASSLVRERYTF. CDR3 coding DNA: TGTGCCAGCAGTTTGGTCAGGGAACGATACACCTTC.

The CDR3 DNA follows: TGCGCCAGCAGCCAGGCCCTAGGGGCAACTAATGAAAAACTGTTTTTT. Protein product: CASSQALGATNEKLFF. The rearrangement joins TRBV5-1 to TRBJ1-4; D might be TRBD1 (5 bases). Trimming removed 4 bases at V and 0 bases at J, with 13 bases between. This CDR3 is 16 amino acids long. CDR1 is SGHRS and CDR2 is YFSETQ in the germline V gene.

The rearrangement links TRBV7-9 to TRBJ2-5; 7 nucleotides agree with TRBD1. CDR1 is SEHNR and CDR2 is FQNEAQ in the germline V gene (reference sequence). The CDR3 totals 14 residues. After removal of 5 bases from V and 1 base from J, the junction contained 4 bases not matched to a gene. This chain's CDR3 is CASSHGTVQETQYF. CDR3 in DNA: TGTGCCAGCAGCCACGGGACAGTCCAAGAGACCCAGTACTTC.

The rearrangement uses TRBV19 and TRBJ2-2; tentatively, D is TRBD2 (5 bases). Per the germline V gene, CDR1 is LNHDA and CDR2 is SQIVND (reference sequence). The CDR3 is 16 residues long. The V end was cut by 6 bases, the J end by 8 bases, with 22 bases between. CDR3 region: CASRRAGNLEIGELFF. The CDR3 nucleotides are TGTGCCAGTAGGCGTGCCGGGAACCTCGAGATTGGGGAGCTGTTTTTT. The entire variable domain, with the rest obtained from reference TRBV19 and TRBJ2-2, is as follows: DGGITQSPKYLFRKEGQNVTLSCEQNLNHDAMYWYRQDPGQGLRLIYYSQIVNDFQKGDIAEGYSVSREKKESFPLTVTSAQKNPTAFYLCASRRAGNLEIGELFFGEGSRLTVL.

This chain joins TRBV5-8 and TRBJ1-1; TRBD1 is a possible D gene (6 bases). Trimming removed 2 bases at V and 3 bases at J, with 14 bases between. CDR3 length: 15 residues. Per germline, CDR1 SGHTS and CDR2 YDEGEE. CDR3 region: CASSLPDRSDTEAFF. CDR3 nucleotides: TGTGCCAGCAGCTTACCCGACAGGTCGGACACTGAAGCTTTCTTT.

J is TRBJ2-7 and V is TRBV28; D is unclear. Trimming removed 8 bases from V and 2 bases from J, with 7 bases in between. This CDR3 is 11 amino acids long. Germline loops: CDR1 MDHEN, CDR2 SYDVKM. This CDR3 is CASSVPYEQYF. The DNA of the CDR3 is TGTGCCAGCTCAGTCCCCTACGAGCAGTACTTC. Variable domain in full (rest from reference TRBV28 and TRBJ2-7): DVKVTQSSRYLVKRTGEKVFLECVQDMDHENMFWYRQDPGLGLRLIYFSYDVKMKEKGDIPEGYSVSREKKERFSLILESASTNQTSMYLCASSVPYEQYFGPGTRLTVT.